This T cell receptor beta chain is drawn from a study of early T cells in non-severe SARS-CoV-2 infection. Across the study: Sequencing input comprised bulk RNA from unsorted whole blood; chain pairing was not available.

Separate cDNA molecules each had unique molecular identifiers attached to them. TCRdb reprocessed the 5' RACE reads with MiXCR, giving one entry per CDR3 protein. Of about 52,000 distinct CDR3 sequences in the sample, approximately 10% were seen once. Germline V gives CDR1 MNHNY, CDR2 SVGAGI (reference sequence). V was trimmed by 1 base and J by 5 bases, leaving 26 bases between them. The CDR3 runs 19 residues. This clonotype was seen at least ten times. Sequencing was carried out using whole blood. This clonotype was sampled from an adult who was a healthcare worker with PCR-confirmed SARS-CoV-2 infection or an uninfected control (not recorded which). This chain uses TRBV6-6 with TRBJ2-5, with D tentatively TRBD2 (6 bases). The chain's CDR3 is CASSYFQMSGVFEMETQYF. CDR3 bases: TGTGCCAGCAGTTACTTCCAAATGTCGGGGGTCTTCGAGATGGAGACCCAGTACTTC.